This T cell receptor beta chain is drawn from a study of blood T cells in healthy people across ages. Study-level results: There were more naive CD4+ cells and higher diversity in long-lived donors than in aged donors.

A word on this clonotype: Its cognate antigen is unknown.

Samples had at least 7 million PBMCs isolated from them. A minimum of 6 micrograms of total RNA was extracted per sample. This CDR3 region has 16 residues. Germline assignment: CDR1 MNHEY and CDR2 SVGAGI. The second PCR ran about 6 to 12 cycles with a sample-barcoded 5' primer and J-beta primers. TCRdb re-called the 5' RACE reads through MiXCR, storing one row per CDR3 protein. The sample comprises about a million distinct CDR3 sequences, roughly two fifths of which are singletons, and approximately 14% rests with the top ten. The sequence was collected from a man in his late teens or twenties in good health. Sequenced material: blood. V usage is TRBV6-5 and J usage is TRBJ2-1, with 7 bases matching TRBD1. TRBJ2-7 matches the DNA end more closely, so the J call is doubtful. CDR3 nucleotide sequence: TGTGCCAGCAGCTCTGGACAGGACCTCTCCTACAATGAGCAGTACTTC. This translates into CASSSGQDLSYNEQYF.